This entry is about one T cell receptor beta chain. Other DNA sequences in the sample encode the same CDR3. Clones were read by immunoSEQ multiplex PCR, and TCRdb kept only the in-frame ones, dropping some. Counted here are about 110,000 clones, around 80% occurring once; the ten biggest clones make up 4% to 5.5%. The sample comes from a study of blood T cell repertoires in COVID-19. The CDR3 spans 14 residues. Germline V gene sequence: CDR1 KGHSH, CDR2 LQKENI. J lost 6 bases, V lost 6 bases, and 8 bases had no gene match. The TCR comes from a human donor in a cohort sampled during active or convalescent COVID-19. The sample consisted of peripheral blood. The J gene is TRBJ1-1, the V gene TRBV18; TRBD1 agrees at 9 bases. CDR3 nucleotide sequence: TGTGCCAGCTCGAAGATGGACAGGGGAGCTGAAGCTTTCTTT. Translating gives CASSKMDRGAEAFF.